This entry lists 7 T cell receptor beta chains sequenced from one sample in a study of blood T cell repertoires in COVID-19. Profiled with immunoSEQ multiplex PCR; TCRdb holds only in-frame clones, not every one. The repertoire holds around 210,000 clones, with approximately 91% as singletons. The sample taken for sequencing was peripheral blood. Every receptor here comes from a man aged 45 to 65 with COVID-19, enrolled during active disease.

The CDR3 region is CASSVATVGDEQFF. CDR3 nucleotide sequence: TGTGCCAGCAGCGTAGCTACGGTGGGCGATGAGCAGTTCTTC. The chain combines TRBV9 with TRBJ2-1; D remains ambiguous. Germline values: CDR1 SGDLS, CDR2 YYNGEE. The germline V and J ends were trimmed by 0 bases and 8 bases, with 12 bases remaining between them. The CDR3 contains 14 residues.

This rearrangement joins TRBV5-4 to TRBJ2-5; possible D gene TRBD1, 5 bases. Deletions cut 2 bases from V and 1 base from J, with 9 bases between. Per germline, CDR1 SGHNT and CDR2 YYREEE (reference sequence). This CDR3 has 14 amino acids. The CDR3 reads CASSLFGAQETQYF. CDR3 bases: TGTGCCAGCAGCTTATTTGGGGCCCAAGAGACCCAGTACTTC.

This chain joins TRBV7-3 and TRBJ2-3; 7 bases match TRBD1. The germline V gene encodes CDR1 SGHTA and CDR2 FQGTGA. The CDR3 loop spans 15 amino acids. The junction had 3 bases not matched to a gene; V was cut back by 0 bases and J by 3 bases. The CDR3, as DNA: TGTGCCAGCAGCTTAACGGGACAGAGAACAGATACGCAGTATTTT. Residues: CASSLTGQRTDTQYF.

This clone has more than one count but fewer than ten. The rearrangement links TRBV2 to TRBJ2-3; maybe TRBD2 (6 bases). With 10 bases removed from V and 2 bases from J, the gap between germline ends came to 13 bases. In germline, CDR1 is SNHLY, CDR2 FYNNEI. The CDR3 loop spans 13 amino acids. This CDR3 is CATRLEATDTQYF. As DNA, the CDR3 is TGTGCCACCCGACTAGAAGCCACAGATACGCAGTATTTT.

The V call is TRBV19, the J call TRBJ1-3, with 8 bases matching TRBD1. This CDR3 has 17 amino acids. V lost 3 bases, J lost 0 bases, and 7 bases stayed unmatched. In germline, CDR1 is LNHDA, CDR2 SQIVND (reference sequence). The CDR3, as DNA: TGTGCCAGTAGTATCGGACAGGGTCGATACTCTGGAAACACCATATATTTT. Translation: CASSIGQGRYSGNTIYF.

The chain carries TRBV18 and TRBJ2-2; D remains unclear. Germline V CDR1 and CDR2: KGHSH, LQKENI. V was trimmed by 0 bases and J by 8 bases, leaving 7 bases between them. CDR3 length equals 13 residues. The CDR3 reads CASSPPPRGELFF. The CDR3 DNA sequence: TGTGCCAGCTCACCACCGCCACGGGGGGAGCTGTTTTTT.

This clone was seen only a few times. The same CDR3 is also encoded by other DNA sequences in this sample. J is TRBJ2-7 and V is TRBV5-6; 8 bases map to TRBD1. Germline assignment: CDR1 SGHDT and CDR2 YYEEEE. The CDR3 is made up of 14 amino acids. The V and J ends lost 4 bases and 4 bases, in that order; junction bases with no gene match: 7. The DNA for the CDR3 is TGTGCCAGCAGCCAAGGACAGGGTAGGTACGAGCAGTACTTC. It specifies CASSQGQGRYEQYF.